This T cell receptor (beta chain) stems from a study of radiation and T cells in renal cell carcinoma. Whole-study findings and limits: From baseline, blood top tumor clonotypes peaked at 2 weeks post-radiation.

Time point defined: baseline pretreatment blood. Treatment of the sample: 15 Gy SBRT to primary tumor, nephrectomy 4 weeks later. Blood was sampled at baseline, 2 weeks and 4 weeks after SBRT. This renal cell carcinoma was of the clear cell type. Data came from immunoSEQ multiplex PCR; TCRdb stores just in-frame clones and leaves some out. The sample contains 130,000 or so clones, around nine tenths of which appear only once. About this clone: Its target is not known.

The CDR3 loop spans 11 amino acids. Trimming left V 5 bases short and J 4 bases short, with 5 bases between. Per germline, CDR1 MNHNY and CDR2 SVGAGI (reference sequence). This chain links TRBV6-6 with TRBJ1-2; no definite D call. Sequenced here: blood, sampled from a patient whose treatment included radiotherapy and nephrectomy. This TCR derives from a woman in her fifties or sixties with renal cell carcinoma. Here the CDR3 reads CASSGSYGYTF. DNA of the CDR3: TGTGCCAGCAGTGGGTCCTATGGCTACACCTTC.